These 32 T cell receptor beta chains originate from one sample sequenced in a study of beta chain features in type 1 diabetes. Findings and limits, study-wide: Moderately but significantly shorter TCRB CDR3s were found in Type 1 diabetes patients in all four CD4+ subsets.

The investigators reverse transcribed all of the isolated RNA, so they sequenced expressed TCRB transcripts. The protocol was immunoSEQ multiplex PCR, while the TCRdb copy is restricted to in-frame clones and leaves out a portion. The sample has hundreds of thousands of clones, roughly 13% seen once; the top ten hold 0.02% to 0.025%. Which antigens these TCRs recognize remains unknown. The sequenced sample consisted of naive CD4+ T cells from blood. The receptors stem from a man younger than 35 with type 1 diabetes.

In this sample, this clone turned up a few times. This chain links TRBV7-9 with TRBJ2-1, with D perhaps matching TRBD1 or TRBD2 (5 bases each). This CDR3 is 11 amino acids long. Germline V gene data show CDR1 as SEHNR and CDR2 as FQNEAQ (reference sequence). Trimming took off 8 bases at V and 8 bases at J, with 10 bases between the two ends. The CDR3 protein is CASGQGDEQFF. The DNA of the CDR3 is TGTGCCAGCGGTCAGGGAGATGAGCAGTTCTTC.

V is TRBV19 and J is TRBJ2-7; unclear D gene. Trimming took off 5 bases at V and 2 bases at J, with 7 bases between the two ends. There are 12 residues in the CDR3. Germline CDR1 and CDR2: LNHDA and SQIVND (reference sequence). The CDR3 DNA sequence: TGTGCCAGTAGTCAGGTAGCCTACGAGCAGTACTTC. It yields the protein CASSQVAYEQYF.

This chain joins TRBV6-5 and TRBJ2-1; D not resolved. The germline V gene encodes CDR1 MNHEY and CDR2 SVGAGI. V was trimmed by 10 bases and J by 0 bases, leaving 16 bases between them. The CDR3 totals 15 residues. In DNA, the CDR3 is TGTGCCACCTCCTTCTCGTTTGGCTCCTACAATGAGCAGTTCTTC. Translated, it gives CATSFSFGSYNEQFF.

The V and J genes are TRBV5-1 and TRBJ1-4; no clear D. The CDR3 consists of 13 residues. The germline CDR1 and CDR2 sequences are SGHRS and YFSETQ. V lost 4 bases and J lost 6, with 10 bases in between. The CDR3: CASSPGEYEKLFF. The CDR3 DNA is TGCGCCAGCAGCCCAGGAGAGTATGAAAAACTGTTTTTT.

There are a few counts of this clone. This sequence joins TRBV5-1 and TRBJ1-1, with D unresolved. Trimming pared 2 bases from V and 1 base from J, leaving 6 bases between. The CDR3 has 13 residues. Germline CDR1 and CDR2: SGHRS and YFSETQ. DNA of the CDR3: TGCGCCAGCAGCTTCACGTCGAACACTGAAGCTTTCTTT. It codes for CASSFTSNTEAFF.

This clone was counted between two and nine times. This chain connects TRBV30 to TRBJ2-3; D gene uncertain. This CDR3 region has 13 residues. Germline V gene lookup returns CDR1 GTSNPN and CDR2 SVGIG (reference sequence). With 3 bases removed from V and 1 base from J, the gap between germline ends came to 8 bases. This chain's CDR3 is CAWSARRTDTQYF. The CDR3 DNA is TGTGCCTGGAGCGCGAGACGCACAGATACGCAGTATTTT.

DNA of the CDR3: TGTGCCAGCATTTGGGTGGGGATGAACACTGAAGCTTTCTTT. Residues: CASIWVGMNTEAFF. The chain links TRBV6-6 to TRBJ1-1; unclear D gene. V was trimmed by 7 bases and J by 0 bases, leaving 12 bases between them. Per the germline V gene, CDR1 is MNHNY and CDR2 is SVGAGI (reference sequence). The CDR3 is 14 residues long.

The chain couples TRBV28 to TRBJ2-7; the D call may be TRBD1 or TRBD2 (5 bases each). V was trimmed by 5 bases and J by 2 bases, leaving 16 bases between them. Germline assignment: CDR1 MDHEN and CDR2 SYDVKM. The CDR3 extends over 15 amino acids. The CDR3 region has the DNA TGTGCCAGCAGTCCCTCGGTTGGGACCCCCTACGAGCAGTACTTC. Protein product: CASSPSVGTPYEQYF.

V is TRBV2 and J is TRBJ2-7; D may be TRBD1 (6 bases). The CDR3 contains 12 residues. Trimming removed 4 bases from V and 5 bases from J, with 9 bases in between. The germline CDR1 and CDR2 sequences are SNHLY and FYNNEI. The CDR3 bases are TGTGCCAGCAGTGCCACAGGGAACGAGCAGTACTTC. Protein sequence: CASSATGNEQYF.

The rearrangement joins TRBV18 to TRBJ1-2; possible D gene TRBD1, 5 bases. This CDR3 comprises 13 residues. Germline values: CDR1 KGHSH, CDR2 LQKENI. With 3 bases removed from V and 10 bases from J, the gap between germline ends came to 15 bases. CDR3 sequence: CASSPRDGKDYTF. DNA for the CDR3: TGTGCCAGCTCACCTCGGGACGGAAAAGACTACACCTTC.

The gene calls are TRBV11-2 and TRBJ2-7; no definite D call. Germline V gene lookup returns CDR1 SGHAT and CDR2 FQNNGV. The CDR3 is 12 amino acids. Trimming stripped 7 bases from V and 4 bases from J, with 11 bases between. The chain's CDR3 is CASTPNRYEQYF. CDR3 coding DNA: TGTGCCAGCACCCCAAACAGATACGAGCAGTACTTC.

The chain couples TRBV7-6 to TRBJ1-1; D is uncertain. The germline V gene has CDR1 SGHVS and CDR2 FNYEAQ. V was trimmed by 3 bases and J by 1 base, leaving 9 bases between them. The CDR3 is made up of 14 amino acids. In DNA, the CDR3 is TGTGCCAGCAGCTTGGGGATGCCGAACACTGAAGCTTTCTTT. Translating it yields CASSLGMPNTEAFF. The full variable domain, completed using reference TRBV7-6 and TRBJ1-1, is GAGVSQSPRYKVTKRGQDVALRCDPISGHVSLYWYRQALGQGPEFLTYFNYEAQQDKSGLPNDRFSAERPEGSISTLTIQRTEQRDSAMYRCASSLGMPNTEAFFGQGTRLTVV.

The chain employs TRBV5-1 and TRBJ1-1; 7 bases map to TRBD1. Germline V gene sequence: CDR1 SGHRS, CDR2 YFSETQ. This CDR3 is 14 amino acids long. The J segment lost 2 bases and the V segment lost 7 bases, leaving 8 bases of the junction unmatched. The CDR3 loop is CASAQGGSNTEAFF. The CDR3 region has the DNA TGCGCCAGCGCCCAGGGGGGTTCCAACACTGAAGCTTTCTTT.

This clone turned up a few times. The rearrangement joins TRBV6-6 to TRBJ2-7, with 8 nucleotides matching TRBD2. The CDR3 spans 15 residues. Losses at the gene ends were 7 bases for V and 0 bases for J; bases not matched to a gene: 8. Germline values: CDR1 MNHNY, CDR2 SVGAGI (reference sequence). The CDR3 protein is CASIQSGGNSYEQYF. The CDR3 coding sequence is TGTGCCAGCATTCAAAGCGGGGGCAACTCCTACGAGCAGTACTTC.

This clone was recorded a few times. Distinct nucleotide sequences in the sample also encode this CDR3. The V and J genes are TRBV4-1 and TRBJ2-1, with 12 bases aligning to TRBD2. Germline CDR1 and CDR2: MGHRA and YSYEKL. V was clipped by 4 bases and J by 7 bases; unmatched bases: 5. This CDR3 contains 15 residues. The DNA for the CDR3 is TGCGCCAGCAGCCGAACTAGCGGGGGGCCAAATGAGCAGTTCTTC. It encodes CASSRTSGGPNEQFF.

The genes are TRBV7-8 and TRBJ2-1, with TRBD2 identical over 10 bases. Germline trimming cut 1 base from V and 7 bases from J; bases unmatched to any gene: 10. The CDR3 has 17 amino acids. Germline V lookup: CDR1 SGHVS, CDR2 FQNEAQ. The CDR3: CASSLVYLAGARNEQFF. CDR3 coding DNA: TGTGCCAGCAGCTTAGTTTACCTAGCGGGGGCGAGAAATGAGCAGTTCTTC.

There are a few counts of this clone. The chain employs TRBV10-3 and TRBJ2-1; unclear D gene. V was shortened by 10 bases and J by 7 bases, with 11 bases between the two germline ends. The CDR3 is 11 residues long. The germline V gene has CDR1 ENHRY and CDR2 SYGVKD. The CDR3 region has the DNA TGTGCCAGACTCCAGTGGAATGAGCAGTTCTTC. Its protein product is CARLQWNEQFF.

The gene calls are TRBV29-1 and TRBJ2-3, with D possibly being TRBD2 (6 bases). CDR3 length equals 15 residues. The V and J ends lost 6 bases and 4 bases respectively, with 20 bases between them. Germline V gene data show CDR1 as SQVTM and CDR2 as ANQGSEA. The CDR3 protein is CSVAAPGRGADTQYF. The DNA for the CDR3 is TGCAGCGTAGCCGCTCCGGGGCGGGGCGCAGATACGCAGTATTTT.

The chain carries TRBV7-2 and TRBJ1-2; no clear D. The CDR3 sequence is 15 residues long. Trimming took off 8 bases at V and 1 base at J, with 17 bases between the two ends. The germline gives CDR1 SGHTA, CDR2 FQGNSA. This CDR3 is CASPIQDLSNYGYTF. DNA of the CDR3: TGTGCCAGCCCTATCCAGGACTTAAGTAACTATGGCTACACCTTC.

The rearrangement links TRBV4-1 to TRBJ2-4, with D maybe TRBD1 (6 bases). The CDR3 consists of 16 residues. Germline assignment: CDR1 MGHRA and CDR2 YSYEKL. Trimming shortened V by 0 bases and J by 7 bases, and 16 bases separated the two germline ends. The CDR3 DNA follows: TGCGCCAGCAGCCAAGATGCAGGGGCAGGGTGGAACATTCAGTACTTC. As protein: CASSQDAGAGWNIQYF.

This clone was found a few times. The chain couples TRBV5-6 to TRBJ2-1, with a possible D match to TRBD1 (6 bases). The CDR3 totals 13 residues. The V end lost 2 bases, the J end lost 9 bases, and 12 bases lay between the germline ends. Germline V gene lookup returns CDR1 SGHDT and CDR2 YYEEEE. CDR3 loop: CASSFQGRGEQFF. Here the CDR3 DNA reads TGTGCCAGCAGCTTTCAGGGCAGGGGTGAGCAGTTCTTC.

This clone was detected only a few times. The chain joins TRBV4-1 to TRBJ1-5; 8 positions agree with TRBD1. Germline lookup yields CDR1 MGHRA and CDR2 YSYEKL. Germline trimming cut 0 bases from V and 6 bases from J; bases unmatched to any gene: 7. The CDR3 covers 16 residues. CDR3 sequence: CASSQDGQGAIQPQHF. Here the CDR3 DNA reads TGCGCCAGCAGCCAAGATGGGCAGGGGGCTATTCAGCCCCAGCATTTT.

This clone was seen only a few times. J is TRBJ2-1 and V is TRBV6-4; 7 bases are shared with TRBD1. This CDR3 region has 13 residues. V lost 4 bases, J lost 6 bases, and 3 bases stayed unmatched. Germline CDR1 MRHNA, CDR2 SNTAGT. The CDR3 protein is CASSVQGINEQFF. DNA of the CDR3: TGTGCCAGCAGTGTACAGGGGATCAATGAGCAGTTCTTC.

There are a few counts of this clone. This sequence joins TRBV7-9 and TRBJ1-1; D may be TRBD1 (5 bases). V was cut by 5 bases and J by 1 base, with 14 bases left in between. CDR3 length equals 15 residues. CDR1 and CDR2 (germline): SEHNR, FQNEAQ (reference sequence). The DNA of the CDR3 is TGTGCCAGCAGCGGTTTTGGGACTGCGAACACTGAAGCTTTCTTT. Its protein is CASSGFGTANTEAFF.

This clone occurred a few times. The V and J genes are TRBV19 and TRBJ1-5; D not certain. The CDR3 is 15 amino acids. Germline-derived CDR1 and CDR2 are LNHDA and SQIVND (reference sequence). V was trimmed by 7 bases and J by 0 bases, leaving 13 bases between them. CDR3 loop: CASKTGYLSNQPQHF. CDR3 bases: TGTGCCAGTAAAACGGGATACCTTAGCAATCAGCCCCAGCATTTT.

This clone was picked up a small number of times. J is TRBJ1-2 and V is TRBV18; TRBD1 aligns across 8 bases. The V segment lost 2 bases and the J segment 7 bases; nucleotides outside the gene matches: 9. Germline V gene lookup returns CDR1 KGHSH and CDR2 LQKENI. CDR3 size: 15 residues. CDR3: CASSPFEDRAFGYTF. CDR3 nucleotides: TGTGCCAGCTCACCATTTGAGGACAGGGCCTTTGGCTACACCTTC.

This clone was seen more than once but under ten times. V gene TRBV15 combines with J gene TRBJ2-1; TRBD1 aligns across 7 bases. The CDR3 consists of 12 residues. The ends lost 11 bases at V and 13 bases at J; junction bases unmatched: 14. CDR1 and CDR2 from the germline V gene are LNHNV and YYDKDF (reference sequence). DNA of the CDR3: TGTGCCGTCAGGACAGGATTGGAAAAACAGTTCTTC. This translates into CAVRTGLEKQFF.

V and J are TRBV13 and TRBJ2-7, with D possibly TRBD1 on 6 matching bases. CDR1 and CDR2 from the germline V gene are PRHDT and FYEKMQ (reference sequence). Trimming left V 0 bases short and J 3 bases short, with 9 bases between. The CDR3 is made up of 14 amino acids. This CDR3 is CASSLGRGFYEQYF. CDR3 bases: TGTGCCAGCAGCTTAGGTAGGGGGTTCTACGAGCAGTACTTC.

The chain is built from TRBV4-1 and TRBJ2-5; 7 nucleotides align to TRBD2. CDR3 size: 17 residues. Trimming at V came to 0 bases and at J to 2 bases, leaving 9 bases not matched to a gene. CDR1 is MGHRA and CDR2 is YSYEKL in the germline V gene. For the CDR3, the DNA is TGCGCCAGCAGCCAAGATCCCCGGGGAGGGGCTCAAGAGACCCAGTACTTC. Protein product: CASSQDPRGGAQETQYF.

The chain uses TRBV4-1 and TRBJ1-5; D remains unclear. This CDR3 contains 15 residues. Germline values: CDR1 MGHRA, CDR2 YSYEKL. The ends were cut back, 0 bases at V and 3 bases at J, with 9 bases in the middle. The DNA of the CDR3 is TGCGCCAGCAGCCAAGATAGGTTGGACAATCAGCCCCAGCATTTT. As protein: CASSQDRLDNQPQHF.

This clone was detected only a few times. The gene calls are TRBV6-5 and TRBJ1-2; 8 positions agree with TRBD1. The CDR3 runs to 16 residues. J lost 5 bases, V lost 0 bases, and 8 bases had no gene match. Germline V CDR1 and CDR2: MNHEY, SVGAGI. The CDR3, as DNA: TGTGCCAGCAGTTACTCGAGCAGGGGGCCGGCTTATGGCTACACCTTC. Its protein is CASSYSSRGPAYGYTF.

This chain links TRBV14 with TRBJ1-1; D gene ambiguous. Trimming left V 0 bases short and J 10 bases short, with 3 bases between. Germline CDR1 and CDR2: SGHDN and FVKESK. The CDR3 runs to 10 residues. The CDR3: CASSQERAFF. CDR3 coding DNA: TGTGCCAGCAGCCAAGAGAGAGCTTTCTTT.